These 6 T cell receptor beta chains originate from one sample sequenced in a study of T-cell reconstitution after alpha-beta-depleted transplantation in children. A library of TCRbeta sequences, prepared with unique molecular identifiers, was generated. From the PCR reads, TCRdb called clonotypes with MiXCR, one entry per CDR3 protein. Counted here are roughly 100,000 distinct CDR3 sequences, more than 7% occurring once; the ten biggest clones make up roughly 7%. This sample comprised PBMCs from the stem cell graft donor, obtained from the stem cell graft. All receptors come from a human donor who donated a stem cell graft to a child with congenital amegakaryocytic thrombocytopenia.

This clonotype was observed at least ten times. V is TRBV7-2 and J is TRBJ2-7, with D unclear. V dropped 2 bases and J dropped 2 bases, with 7 bases sitting between them. CDR3 length: 13 residues. CDR1 and CDR2 (germline): SGHTA, FQGNSA. Here the CDR3 reads CASSLNPAYEQYF. CDR3 DNA sequence: TGTGCCAGCAGCTTAAACCCCGCCTACGAGCAGTACTTC.

This clonotype was seen only a few times. This chain joins TRBV30 and TRBJ1-1; no clear D. This CDR3 spans 13 amino acids. The V end was cut by 3 bases, the J end by 6 bases, with 14 bases between. Germline-derived CDR1 and CDR2 are GTSNPN and SVGIG (reference sequence). CDR3 sequence (DNA): TGTGCCTGGAGCCAAAGGCTTAGGGCTGAAGCTTTCTTT. Translating it yields CAWSQRLRAEAFF.

This clonotype has just one count. The genes are TRBV5-1 and TRBJ2-2, with D maybe TRBD1 (5 bases). Germline CDR1 reads SGHRS; CDR2 reads YFSETQ. V lost 7 bases, J lost 7 bases, and 14 bases lay in between. This CDR3 is built from 13 residues. The CDR3 is CASGQTVSGELFF. The CDR3, as DNA: TGCGCCAGCGGCCAGACAGTGAGCGGGGAGCTGTTTTTT.

Ten or more counts support this clonotype. The rearrangement joins TRBV27 to TRBJ2-3; 7 bases map to TRBD2. V gave up 6 bases and J gave up 4 bases; unmatched junction bases: 13. The CDR3 extends over 16 amino acids. Germline-derived CDR1 and CDR2 are MNHEY and SMNVEV (reference sequence). CDR3 bases: TGTGCCAGCAGCCCGGGCTTAGGACTAGGCCCAGATACGCAGTATTTT. Its translation: CASSPGLGLGPDTQYF.

This clonotype was detected ten times or more. This sequence joins TRBV20-1 and TRBJ2-7; D ambiguous. Germline CDR1 is DFQATT and CDR2 is SNEGSKA (reference sequence). Trimming shortened V by 2 bases and J by 2 bases, and 4 bases separated the two germline ends. The CDR3 covers 11 residues. CDR3 loop: CSARLAYEQYF. CDR3 DNA: TGCAGTGCTAGACTAGCCTACGAGCAGTACTTC.

The table lists this clonotype with many counts. This sequence joins TRBV5-1 and TRBJ1-4; D unclear. CDR1 SGHRS and CDR2 YFSETQ come from the germline V gene. This CDR3 has 13 amino acids. Trimming left V 4 bases short and J 5 bases short, with 9 bases between. CDR3 loop: CASSPEPNEKLFF. The CDR3 region has the DNA TGCGCCAGCAGCCCGGAACCCAATGAAAAACTGTTTTTT.